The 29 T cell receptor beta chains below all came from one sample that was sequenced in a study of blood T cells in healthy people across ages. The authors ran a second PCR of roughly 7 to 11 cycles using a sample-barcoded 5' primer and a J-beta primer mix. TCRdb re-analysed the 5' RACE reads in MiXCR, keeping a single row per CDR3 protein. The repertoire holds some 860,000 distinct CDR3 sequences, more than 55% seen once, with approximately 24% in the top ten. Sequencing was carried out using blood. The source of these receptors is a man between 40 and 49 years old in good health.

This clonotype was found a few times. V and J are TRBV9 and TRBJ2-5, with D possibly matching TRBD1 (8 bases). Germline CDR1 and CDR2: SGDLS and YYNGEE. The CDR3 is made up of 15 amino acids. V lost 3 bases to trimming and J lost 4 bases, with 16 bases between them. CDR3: CASSALTGGAETQYF. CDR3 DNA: TGTGCCAGCAGCGCCCTAACAGGGGGGGCAGAGACCCAGTACTTC.

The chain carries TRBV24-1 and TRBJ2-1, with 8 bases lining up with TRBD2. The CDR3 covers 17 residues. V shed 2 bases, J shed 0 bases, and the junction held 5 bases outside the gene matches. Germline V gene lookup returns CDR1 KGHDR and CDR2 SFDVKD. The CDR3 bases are TGTGCCACCAGTGATTCTCTAGCGGGTAGCTCCTACAATGAGCAGTTCTTC. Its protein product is CATSDSLAGSSYNEQFF.

The CDR3 bases are TGTGCCAGCAACCCAGCGACGGGATCGGAGACCCAGTACTTC. Residues: CASNPATGSETQYF. V and J are TRBV6-1 and TRBJ2-5; D is perhaps TRBD2 (5 bases). V lost 7 bases and J lost 5, with 17 bases in between. This CDR3 is built from 14 residues. Germline V gives CDR1 MNHNS, CDR2 SASEGT.

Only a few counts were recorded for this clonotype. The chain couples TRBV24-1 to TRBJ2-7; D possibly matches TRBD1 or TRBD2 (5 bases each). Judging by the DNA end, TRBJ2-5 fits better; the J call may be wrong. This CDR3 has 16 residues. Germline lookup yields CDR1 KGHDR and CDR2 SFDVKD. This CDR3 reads CATSDLRDLLGETQYF. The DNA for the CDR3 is TGTGCCACCAGTGATTTGAGGGACCTCTTAGGAGAGACCCAGTACTTC.

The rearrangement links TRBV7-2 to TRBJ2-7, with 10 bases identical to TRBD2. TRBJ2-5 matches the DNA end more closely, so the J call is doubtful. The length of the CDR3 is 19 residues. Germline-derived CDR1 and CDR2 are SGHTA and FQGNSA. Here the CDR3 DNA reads TGTGCCAGCAGCTTAACCCAACTAGCGGGGACGACCCGGCAGGAGACCCAGTACTTC. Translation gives CASSLTQLAGTTRQETQYF.

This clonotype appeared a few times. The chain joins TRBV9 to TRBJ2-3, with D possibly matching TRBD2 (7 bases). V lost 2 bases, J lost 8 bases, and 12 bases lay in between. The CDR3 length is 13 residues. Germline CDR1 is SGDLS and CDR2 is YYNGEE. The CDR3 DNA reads TGTGCCAGCAGCGTGGGGGGGCAGCTTACGCAGTATTTT. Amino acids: CASSVGGQLTQYF.

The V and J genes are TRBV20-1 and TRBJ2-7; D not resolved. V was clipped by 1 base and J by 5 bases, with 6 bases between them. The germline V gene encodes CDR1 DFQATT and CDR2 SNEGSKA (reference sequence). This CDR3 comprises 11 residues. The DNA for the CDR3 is TGCAGTGCTAGAGGGCCTAACGAGCAGTACTTC. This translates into CSARGPNEQYF.

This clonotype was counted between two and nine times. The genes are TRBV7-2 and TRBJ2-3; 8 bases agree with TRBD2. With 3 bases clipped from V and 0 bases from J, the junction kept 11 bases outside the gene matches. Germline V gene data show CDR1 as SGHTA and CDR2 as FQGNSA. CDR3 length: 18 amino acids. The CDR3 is CASSFVSGGRTSTDTQYF. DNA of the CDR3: TGTGCCAGCAGCTTTGTCTCGGGAGGGCGAACTAGCACAGATACGCAGTATTTT.

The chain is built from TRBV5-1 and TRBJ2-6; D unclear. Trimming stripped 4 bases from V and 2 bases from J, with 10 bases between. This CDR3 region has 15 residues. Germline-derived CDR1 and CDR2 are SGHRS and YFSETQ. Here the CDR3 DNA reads TGCGCCAGCAGCCCCGTTGTGGCTGGGGCCAACGTCCTGACTTTC. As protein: CASSPVVAGANVLTF.

CDR3: CASSFQTGIQPQHF. The DNA of the CDR3 is TGTGCCAGCAGCTTCCAGACAGGGATTCAGCCCCAGCATTTT. The rearrangement joins TRBV7-2 to TRBJ1-5, with 7 bases matching TRBD1. V lost 3 bases and J lost 6; bases outside the gene matches: 5. The CDR3 consists of 14 residues. Germline CDR1 SGHTA, CDR2 FQGNSA.

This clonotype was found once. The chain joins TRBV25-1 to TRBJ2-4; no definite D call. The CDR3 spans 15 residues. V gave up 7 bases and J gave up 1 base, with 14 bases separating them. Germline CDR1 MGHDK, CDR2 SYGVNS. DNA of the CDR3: TGTGCCAGCATGGGTAGAGAGTCCGCCAAAAACATTCAGTACTTC. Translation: CASMGRESAKNIQYF. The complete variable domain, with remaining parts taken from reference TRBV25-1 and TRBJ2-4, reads EADIYQTPRYLVIGTGKKITLECSQTMGHDKMYWYQQDPGMELHLIHYSYGVNSTEKGDLSSESTVSRIRTEHFPLTLESARPSHTSQYLCASMGRESAKNIQYFGAGTRLSVL.

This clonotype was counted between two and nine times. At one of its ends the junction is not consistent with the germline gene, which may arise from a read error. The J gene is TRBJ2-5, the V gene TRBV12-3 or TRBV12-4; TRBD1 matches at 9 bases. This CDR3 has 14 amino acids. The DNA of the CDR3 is TGTGCCAGCAGATTAGGGACAGGGCAAGAGACCCAGTACTTC. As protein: CASRLGTGQETQYF.

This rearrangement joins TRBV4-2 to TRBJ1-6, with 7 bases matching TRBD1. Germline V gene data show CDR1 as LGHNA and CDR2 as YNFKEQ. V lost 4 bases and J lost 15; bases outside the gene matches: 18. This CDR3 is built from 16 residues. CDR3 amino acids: CASSPGTVNPSASLHF. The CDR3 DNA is TGTGCCAGCAGCCCCGGGACAGTTAATCCCAGTGCCAGCCTCCACTTT.

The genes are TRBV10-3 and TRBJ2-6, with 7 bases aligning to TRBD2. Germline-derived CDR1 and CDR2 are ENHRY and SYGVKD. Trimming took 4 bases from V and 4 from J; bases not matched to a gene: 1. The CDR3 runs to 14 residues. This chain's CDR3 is CAISGGGGANVLTF. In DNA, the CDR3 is TGTGCCATCAGTGGCGGGGGAGGGGCCAACGTCCTGACTTTC.

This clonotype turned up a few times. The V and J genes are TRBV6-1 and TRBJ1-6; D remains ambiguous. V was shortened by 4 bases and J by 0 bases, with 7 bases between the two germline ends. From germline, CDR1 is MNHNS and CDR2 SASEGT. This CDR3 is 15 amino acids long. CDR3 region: CASSAHNSYNSPLHF. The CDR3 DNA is TGTGCCAGCAGTGCTCACAACTCCTATAATTCACCCCTCCACTTT.

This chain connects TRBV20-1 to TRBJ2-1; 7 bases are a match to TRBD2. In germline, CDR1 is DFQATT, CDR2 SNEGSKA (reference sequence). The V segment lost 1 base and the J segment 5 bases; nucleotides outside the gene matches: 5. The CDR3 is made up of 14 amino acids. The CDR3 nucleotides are TGCAGTGCTAGAGGGGGGAGGGGTAACAATGAGCAGTTCTTC. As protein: CSARGGRGNNEQFF.

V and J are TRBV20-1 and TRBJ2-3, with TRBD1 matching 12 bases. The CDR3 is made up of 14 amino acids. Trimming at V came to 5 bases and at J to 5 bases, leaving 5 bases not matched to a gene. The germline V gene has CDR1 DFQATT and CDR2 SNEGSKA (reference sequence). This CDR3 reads CSAPGQGARDTQYF. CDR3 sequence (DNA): TGCAGTGCTCCGGGACAGGGGGCAAGAGATACGCAGTATTTT.

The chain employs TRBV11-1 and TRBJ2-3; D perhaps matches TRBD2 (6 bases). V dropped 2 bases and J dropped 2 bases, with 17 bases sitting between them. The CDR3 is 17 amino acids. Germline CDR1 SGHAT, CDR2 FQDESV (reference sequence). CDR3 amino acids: CASSLSRGSSVTDTQYF. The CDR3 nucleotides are TGTGCCAGCAGCTTAAGCCGGGGGTCTTCCGTCACAGATACGCAGTATTTT. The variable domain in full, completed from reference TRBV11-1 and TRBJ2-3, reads EAEVAQSPRYKITEKSQAVAFWCDPISGHATLYWYRQILGQGPELLVQFQDESVVDDSQLPKDRFSAERLKGVDSTLKIQPAELGDSAMYLCASSLSRGSSVTDTQYFGPGTRLTVL.

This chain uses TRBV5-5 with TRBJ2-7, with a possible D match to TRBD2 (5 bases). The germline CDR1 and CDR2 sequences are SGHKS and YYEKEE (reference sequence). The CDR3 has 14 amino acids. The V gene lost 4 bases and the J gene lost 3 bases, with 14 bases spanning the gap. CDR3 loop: CASSLRGFDYEQYF. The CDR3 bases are TGTGCCAGCAGCCTACGAGGGTTTGACTACGAGCAGTACTTC.

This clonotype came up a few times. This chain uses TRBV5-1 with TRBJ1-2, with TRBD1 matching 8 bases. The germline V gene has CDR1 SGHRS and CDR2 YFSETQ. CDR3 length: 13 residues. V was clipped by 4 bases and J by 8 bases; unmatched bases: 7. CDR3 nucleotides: TGCGCCAGCAGCCCCGGGACAGGTGAAGGCTACACCTTC. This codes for CASSPGTGEGYTF. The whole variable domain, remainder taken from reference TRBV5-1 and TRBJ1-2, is KAGVTQTPRYLIKTRGQQVTLSCSPISGHRSVSWYQQTPGQGLQFLFEYFSETQRNKGNFPGRFSGRQFSNSRSEMNVSTLELGDSALYLCASSPGTGEGYTFGSGTRLTVV.

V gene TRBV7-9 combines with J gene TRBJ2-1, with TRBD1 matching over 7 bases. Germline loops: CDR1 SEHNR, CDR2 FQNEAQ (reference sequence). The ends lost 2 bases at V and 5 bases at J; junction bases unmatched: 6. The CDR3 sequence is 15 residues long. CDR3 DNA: TGTGCCAGCAGCTTATGGGACAGTTCTAACAATGAGCAGTTCTTC. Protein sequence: CASSLWDSSNNEQFF. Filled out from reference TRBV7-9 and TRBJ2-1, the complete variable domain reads DTGVSQNPRHKITKRGQNVTFRCDPISEHNRLYWYRQTLGQGPEFLTYFQNEAQLEKSRLLSDRFSAERPKGSFSTLEIQRTEQGDSAMYLCASSLWDSSNNEQFFGPGTRLTVL.

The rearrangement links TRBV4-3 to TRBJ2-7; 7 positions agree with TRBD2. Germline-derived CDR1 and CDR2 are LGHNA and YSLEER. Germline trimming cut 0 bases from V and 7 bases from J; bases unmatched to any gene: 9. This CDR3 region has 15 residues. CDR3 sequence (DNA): TGCGCCAGCAGCCAAGATCTGGTGCGGGAGTATGAGCAGTACTTC. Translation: CASSQDLVREYEQYF.

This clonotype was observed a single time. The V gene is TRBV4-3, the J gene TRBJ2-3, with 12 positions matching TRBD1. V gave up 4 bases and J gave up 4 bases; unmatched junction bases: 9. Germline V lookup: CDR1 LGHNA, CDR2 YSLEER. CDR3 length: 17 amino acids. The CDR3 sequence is CASSPDRDRGLADTQYF. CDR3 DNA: TGCGCCAGCAGCCCCGACCGGGACAGGGGGCTGGCAGATACGCAGTATTTT.

Written as DNA, the CDR3 is TGTGCCAGCGAGCAAGGAGGGGATACGCAGTATTTT. Protein product: CASEQGGDTQYF. The V and J genes are TRBV11-1 and TRBJ2-3; possibly TRBD2 for D (6 bases). The CDR3 spans 12 residues. V lost 8 bases, J lost 6 bases, and 12 bases lay in between. Germline CDR1 and CDR2: SGHAT and FQDESV (reference sequence).

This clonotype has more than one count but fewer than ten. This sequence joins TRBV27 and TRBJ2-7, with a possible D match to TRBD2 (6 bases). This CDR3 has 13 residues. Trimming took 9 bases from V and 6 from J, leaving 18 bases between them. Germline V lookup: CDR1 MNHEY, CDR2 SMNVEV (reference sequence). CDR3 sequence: CASKTGAASEQYF. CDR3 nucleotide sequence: TGTGCCAGTAAAACGGGAGCGGCAAGCGAGCAGTACTTC.

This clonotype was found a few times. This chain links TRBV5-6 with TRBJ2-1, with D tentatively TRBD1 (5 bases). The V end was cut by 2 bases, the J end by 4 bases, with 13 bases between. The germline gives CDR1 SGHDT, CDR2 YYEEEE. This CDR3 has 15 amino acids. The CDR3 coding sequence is TGTGCCAGCAGCTTCGCCAGGGCCCTTTACAATGAGCAGTTCTTC. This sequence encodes CASSFARALYNEQFF.

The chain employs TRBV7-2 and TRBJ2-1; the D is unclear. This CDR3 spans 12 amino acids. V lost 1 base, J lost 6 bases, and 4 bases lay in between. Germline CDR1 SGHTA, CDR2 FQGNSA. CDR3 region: CASSLVFNEQFF. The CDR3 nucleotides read TGTGCCAGCAGCTTAGTTTTCAATGAGCAGTTCTTC.

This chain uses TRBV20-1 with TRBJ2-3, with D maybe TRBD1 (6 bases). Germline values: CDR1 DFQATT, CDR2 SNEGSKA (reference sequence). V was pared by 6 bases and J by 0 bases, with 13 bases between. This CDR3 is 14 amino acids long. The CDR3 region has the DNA TGCAGTGCACCCGACAGGTCAAGCACAGATACGCAGTATTTT. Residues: CSAPDRSSTDTQYF.

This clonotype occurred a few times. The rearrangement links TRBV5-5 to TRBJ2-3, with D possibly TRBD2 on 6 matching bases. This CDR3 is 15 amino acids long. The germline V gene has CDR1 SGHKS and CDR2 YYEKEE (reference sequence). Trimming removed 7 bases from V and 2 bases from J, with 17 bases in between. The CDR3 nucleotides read TGTGCCAGCCGGGCCGGGAGACACCTCACAGATACGCAGTATTTT. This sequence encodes CASRAGRHLTDTQYF.